The following is a TCR beta chain sequence with its context. Per germline, CDR1 MGHRA and CDR2 YSYEKL. This CDR3 region has 14 residues. V lost 1 base, J lost 5 bases, and 11 bases lay in between. This record belongs to a study of blood T cell repertoires in COVID-19. At the level of the study: From the United States, Italy and Spain came samples of acute and convalescent COVID-19.

In terms of age and location, participants ranged from roughly 18 to 89 years and lived in about 25 US areas. In assigning cohorts, the study relied on participant-reported clinical history. For recovered donors of Cohort 3, there were two negative PCRs, clearance, or symptom resolution. Sequenced by immunoSEQ multiplex PCR; TCRdb stores in-frame clones only, minus some. The sample includes some 510,000 clones, roughly 90% of them seen just once. The sample consisted of PBMCs or T cells enriched from blood (not recorded which). This rearrangement joins TRBV4-1 to TRBJ2-5; TRBD1 is a possible D gene (5 bases). This TCR was recovered from a woman between 40 and 55 years old who had recovered from COVID-19. The CDR3 DNA is TGCGCCAGCAGCCAAGTACAGGCTTCGGAGACCCAGTACTTC. Translated: CASSQVQASETQYF.